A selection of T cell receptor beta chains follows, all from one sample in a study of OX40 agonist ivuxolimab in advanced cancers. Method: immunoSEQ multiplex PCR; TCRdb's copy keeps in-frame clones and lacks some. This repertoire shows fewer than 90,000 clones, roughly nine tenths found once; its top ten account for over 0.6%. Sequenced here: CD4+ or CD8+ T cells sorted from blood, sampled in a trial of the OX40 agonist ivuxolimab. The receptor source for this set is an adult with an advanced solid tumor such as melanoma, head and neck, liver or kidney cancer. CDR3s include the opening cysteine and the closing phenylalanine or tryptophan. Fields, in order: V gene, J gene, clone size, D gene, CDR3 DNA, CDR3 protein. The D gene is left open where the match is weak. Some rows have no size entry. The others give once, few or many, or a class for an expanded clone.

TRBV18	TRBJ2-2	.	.	TGTGCCAGCTCATTGTCAGGGACCGGGGAGCTGTTTTTT	CASSLSGTGELFF
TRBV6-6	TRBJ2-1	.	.	TGTGCCAGCAGTTATTTCGCGGGAAGTCTTCTTGAGCAGTTCTTC	CASSYFAGSLLEQFF
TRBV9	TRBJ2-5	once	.	TGTGCCAGCAGCGTAGGTTCAGGGGAAGAGACCCAGTACTTC	CASSVGSGEETQYF
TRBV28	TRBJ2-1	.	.	TGTGCCAGCAGTTTAAATGTAGCCGGGATGATGGGGTTCTTC	CASSLNVAGMMGFF
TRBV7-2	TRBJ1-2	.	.	TGTGCCAGCAGCTTGGGCAGCTTTAACTATGGCTACACCTTC	CASSLGSFNYGYTF
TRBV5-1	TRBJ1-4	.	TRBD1	TGCGCCAGCAGCTTAAATGACAGGGCCTCCTATGCAACTAATGAAAAACTGTTTTTT	CASSLNDRASYATNEKLFF
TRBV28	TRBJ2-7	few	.	TGTGCCAGCAGTAGGGACCACGAGCAGTACTTC	CASSRDHEQYF
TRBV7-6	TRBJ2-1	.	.	TGTGCCAGCAGCAAAGGGGACTTCTCCTACAATGAGCAGTTCTTC	CASSKGDFSYNEQFF
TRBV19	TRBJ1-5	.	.	TGTGCCAGCCGGAGAGATGGCAGGGGCGATCAGCCCCAGCATTTT	CASRRDGRGDQPQHF
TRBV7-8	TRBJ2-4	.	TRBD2	TGTGCCAGCAGCTTGGGACTAGCGGAGATTCAGTACTTC	CASSLGLAEIQYF
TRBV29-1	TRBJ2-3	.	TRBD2	TGCAGCGTTACCCCATCAAGCGGGGCCACAGATACGCAGTATTTT	CSVTPSSGATDTQYF
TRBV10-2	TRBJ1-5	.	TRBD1	TGCGCCAGCAGTGACTTCCTTGACAGGGGGCGAGGTCAGCCCCAGCATTTT	CASSDFLDRGRGQPQHF
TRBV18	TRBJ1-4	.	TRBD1	TGTGCCAGCTCACCTTCTGTCCCGGGACAGGGAAGAAATGAAAAACTGTTTTTT	CASSPSVPGQGRNEKLFF
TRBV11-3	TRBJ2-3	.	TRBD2	TGTGCCAGCAGCCCAATATGCCTAGCGGGGGGGAACACAGATACGCAGTATTTT	CASSPICLAGGNTDTQYF
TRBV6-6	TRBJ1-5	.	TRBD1	TGTGCCAGCAGCCGGGACAGGGGGTATCAGCCCCAGCATTTT	CASSRDRGYQPQHF
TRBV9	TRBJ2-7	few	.	TGTGCCAGCAGCGTAGAAACAGGCAGCTCCTACGAGCAGTACTTC	CASSVETGSSYEQYF
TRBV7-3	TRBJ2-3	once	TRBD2	TGTGCCAGCAGCTTAGTGGGGGGGTTGGAAGATACGCAGTATTTT	CASSLVGGLEDTQYF
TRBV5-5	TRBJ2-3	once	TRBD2	TGTGCCAGCTCGATTAGCGGGAGGGCCACAGATACGCAGTATTTT	CASSISGRATDTQYF
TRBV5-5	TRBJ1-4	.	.	TGTGCCAGCAGCGAGGGACCGAGGACAACTAATGAAAAACTGTTTTTT	CASSEGPRTTNEKLFF
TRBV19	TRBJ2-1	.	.	TGTGCCAGTAGTGACCGGAGGCGGGGACACAATGAGCAGTTCTTC	CASSDRRRGHNEQFF
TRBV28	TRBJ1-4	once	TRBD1	TGTGCCAGCAGATCCGGACAGGGCGAAAAACTGTTTTTT	CASRSGQGEKLFF
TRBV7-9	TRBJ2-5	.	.	TGTGCCAGCAGCTTAGGGAGGGTGTACCAAGAGACCCAGTACTTC	CASSLGRVYQETQYF
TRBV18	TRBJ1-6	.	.	TGTGCCAGCTCCCCGTCACCCGGGGATTCACCCCTCCACTTT	CASSPSPGDSPLHF
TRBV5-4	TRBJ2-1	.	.	TGTGCCAGCAGCTTGTTTATAGGGTCCCCCACAGAGCAGTTCTTC	CASSLFIGSPTEQFF
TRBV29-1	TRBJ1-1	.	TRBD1	TGCAGCGTTGATGGGACAGGGGGCACTGAAGCTTTCTTT	CSVDGTGGTEAFF
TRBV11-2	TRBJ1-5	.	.	TGTGCCAGCAGCTTGGTCTCCGTTAGCAATCAGCCCCAGCATTTT	CASSLVSVSNQPQHF
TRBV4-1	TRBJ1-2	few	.	TGCGCCAGCAGCCCCTCCGGGGCTAACTATGGCTACACCTTC	CASSPSGANYGYTF
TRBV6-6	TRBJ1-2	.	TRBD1	TGTGCCAGCAGCCAAACCGGGACAGGGGGCTATGGCTACACCTTC	CASSQTGTGGYGYTF
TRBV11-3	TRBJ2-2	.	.	TGTGCCAGCAGCTTAGAGATGGACACCGGGGAGCTGTTTTTT	CASSLEMDTGELFF
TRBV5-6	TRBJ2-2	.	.	TGTGCCAGCAGCCCGAGGGGGGGCCTGACCGGGGAGCTGTTTTTT	CASSPRGGLTGELFF
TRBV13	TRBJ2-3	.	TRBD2	TGTGCCAGCAGCTTGGGGACTAGCGGACGTAGCACAGATACGCAGTATTTT	CASSLGTSGRSTDTQYF
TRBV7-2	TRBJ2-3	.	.	TGTGCCAGCAGCTTAGTAGCCTTCACAGATACGCAGTATTTT	CASSLVAFTDTQYF
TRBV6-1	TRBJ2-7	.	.	TGTGCCAGCCTTACTCCGTGGAGCTCCTACGAGCAGTACTTC	CASLTPWSSYEQYF
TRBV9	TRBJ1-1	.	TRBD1	TGTGCCAGCAATCCCTCCGGGACAGGGGTCATGAACACTGAAGCTTTCTTT	CASNPSGTGVMNTEAFF
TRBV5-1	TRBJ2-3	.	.	TGCGCCAGCATACAGGAGGAGAGGGGAGGCACAGATACGCAGTATTTT	CASIQEERGGTDTQYF
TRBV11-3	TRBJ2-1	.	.	TGTGCCAGCAGCTTTGGTTACAGGGTGGTCAATGAGCAGTTCTTC	CASSFGYRVVNEQFF
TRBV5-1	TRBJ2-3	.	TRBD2	TGCGCCAGCGAGCGGGAGGGCAGCACAGATACGCAGTATTTT	CASEREGSTDTQYF
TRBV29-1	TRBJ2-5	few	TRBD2	TGCAGCGTTGGGACTAGCGGGATGGGGACCCAGTACTTC	CSVGTSGMGTQYF
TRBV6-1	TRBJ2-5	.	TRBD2	TGTGCCAGCCGTCCCGGGACTAGCACAGAGACCCAGTACTTC	CASRPGTSTETQYF
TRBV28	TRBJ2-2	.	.	TGTGCCAGCAGTTTGTGGCAGGCGAACACCGGGGAGCTGTTTTTT	CASSLWQANTGELFF
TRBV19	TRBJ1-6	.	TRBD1	TGTGCCAGTAGTATAGGTGGCAGGGGGCGATCACCCCTCCACTTT	CASSIGGRGRSPLHF
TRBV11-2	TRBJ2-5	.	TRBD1	TGTGCCAGCAGCCTCTGGGGACAGGCCCAAGAGACCCAGTACTTC	CASSLWGQAQETQYF
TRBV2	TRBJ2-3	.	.	TGTGCCAGCTGCTACACAGATACGCAGTATTTT	CASCYTDTQYF
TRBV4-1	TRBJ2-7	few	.	TGCGCCAGCAGCCAAGCGCAGTTCTCGTCCTACGAGCAGTACTTC	CASSQAQFSSYEQYF
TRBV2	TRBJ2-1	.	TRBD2	TGTGCCAGCAGTGGTGTAGCGGGCGCCTCAAATGAGCAGTTCTTC	CASSGVAGASNEQFF
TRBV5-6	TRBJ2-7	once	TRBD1	TGTGCCAGCAGCCGCTACGGGACAGGGCGCTACGAGCAGTACTTC	CASSRYGTGRYEQYF
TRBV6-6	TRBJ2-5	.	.	TGTGCCAGCAGCTCCTTGGGGTTGGAGACCCAGTACTTC	CASSSLGLETQYF
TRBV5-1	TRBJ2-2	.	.	TGCGCCAGCAGCCTGGGTCCGGGGCGAACCGGGGAGCTGTTTTTT	CASSLGPGRTGELFF
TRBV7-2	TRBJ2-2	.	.	TGTGCCAGCAGCTTAGCGTGGGGGGCTGTGTCCGGGGAGCTGTTTTTT	CASSLAWGAVSGELFF
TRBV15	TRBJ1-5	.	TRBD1	TGTGCCACCAGCGGGACAGGGGGTCTCAATCAGCCCCAGCATTTT	CATSGTGGLNQPQHF
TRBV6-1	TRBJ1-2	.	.	TGTGCCAGCCCCCGGTGGGACTATGGCTACACCTTC	CASPRWDYGYTF
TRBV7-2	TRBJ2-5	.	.	TGTGCCAGCAGCTTAAAAATCTCCGGGGCGTCGTATCAAGAGACCCAGTACTTC	CASSLKISGASYQETQYF
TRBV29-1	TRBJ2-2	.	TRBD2	TGCGCGTTATGGGGAGGGTCCGTGGGTACCGGGGAGCTGTTTTTT	CALWGGSVGTGELFF
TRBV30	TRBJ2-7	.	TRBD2	TGTGCCTGGAGTTCGACGGGGGGGAGCAAGAACTTC	CAWSSTGGSKNF
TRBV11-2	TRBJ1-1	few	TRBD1	TGTGCCAGCAGCGGGTCTCAGGGGGGGAAGACTGAAGCTTTCTTT	CASSGSQGGKTEAFF
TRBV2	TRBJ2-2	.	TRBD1	TGTGCCAGCAGGAGGGGACAGGGGGCCACCGGGGAGCTGTTTTTT	CASRRGQGATGELFF
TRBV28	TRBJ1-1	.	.	TGTGCCAGCAGTTTATTAACCGCTATGGGGTCTGGAGACACTGAAGCTTTCTTT	CASSLLTAMGSGDTEAFF